This T cell receptor (beta chain) was found in a study of beta chain features in type 1 diabetes. Between the trimmed V and J ends, which lost 8 bases and 1 base, there was a span of 11 bases. This CDR3 has 13 residues. Germline CDR1 SNHLY, CDR2 FYNNEI. Every donor provided one heparinised blood draw, which averaged approximately 100 mL. Reverse transcribing all isolated RNA meant expressed TCRB transcripts were sequenced. Clones were read by immunoSEQ multiplex PCR, and TCRdb kept only the in-frame ones, dropping some. The data hold more than 150,000 clones, with approximately 13% observed a single time.

The receptor was isolated from a young woman in good health. The chain joins TRBV2 to TRBJ1-1, with a weak D call TRBD1 (5 bases). Sequencing was performed on central memory CD4+ T cells from blood. CDR3 DNA sequence: TGTGCCAGCTCCAGGGAAGGGAACACTGAAGCTTTCTTT. It is translated as CASSREGNTEAFF.